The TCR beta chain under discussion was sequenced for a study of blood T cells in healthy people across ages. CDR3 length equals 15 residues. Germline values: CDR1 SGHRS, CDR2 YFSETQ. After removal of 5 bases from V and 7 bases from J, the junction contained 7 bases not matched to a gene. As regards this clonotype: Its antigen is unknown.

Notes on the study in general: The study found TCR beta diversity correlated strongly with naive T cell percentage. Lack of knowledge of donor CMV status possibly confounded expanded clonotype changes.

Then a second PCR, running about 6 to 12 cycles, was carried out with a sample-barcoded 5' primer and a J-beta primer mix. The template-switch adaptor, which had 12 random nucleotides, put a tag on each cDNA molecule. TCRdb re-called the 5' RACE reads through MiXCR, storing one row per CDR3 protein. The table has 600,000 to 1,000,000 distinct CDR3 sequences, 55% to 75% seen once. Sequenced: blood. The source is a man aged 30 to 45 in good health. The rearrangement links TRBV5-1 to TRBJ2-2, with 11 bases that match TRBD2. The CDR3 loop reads CASRDTGTSGGELFF. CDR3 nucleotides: TGCGCCAGCAGAGATACCGGGACTAGCGGCGGGGAGCTGTTTTTT.